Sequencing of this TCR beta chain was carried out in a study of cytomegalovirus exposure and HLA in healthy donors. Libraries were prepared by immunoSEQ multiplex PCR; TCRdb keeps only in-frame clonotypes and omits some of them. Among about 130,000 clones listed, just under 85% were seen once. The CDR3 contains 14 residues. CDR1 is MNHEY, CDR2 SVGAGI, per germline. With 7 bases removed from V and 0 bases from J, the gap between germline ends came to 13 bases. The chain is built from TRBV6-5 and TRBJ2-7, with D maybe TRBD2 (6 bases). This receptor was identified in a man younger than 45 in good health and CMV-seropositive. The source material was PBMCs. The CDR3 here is CASTRDFSSYEQYF. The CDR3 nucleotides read TGTGCCAGCACTCGGGACTTTAGCTCCTACGAGCAGTACTTC.